Listed below are T cell receptor beta chains from one sample, sequenced in a study of regulatory T cells in long-lasting Graves disease. MiXCR, applied by TCRdb to the multiplex PCR reads, yields one record per CDR3 protein. The profile shows over 450,000 distinct CDR3 sequences, around 12% of them singletons. These same records also appear under a second study, on T cells in Graves' hyperthyroidism and ophthalmopathy.

Sequenced material: peripheral blood mononuclear cells (PBMCs), taken at new diagnosis, from a patient treated with antithyroid drugs. The receptors here all came from a woman aged 25-40 years with Graves disease. Each CDR3 is given with its conserved first and last residue. D genes are given only for firm matches. Size values are once, few and many counts, or a class for expanded clones, and some rows have none.

.,many,TRBV2,TRBJ2-4,TGTGCCAGCAAAGACCTGAAAGCCAAAAACATTCAGTACTTC,CASKDLKAKNIQYF
.,.,TRBV28,TRBJ1-6,TGTGCCAGCGGACCGGGGGCGCGGGATTCACCCCTCCACTTT,CASGPGARDSPLHF
TRBD1,many,TRBV28,TRBJ2-7,TGTGCCAGCAGTTTATTAATACAGGGGGCGTACGAGCAGTACTTC,CASSLLIQGAYEQYF
.,many,TRBV28,TRBJ2-3,TGTGCCAGCAGTTTATGGGCGAGAAAGGCGACAGATACGCAGTATTTT,CASSLWARKATDTQYF
.,many,TRBV20-1,TRBJ2-1,TGCAGTGCTACGGGGCAAAACCTCTACAATGAGCAGTTCTTC,CSATGQNLYNEQFF
TRBD1,few,TRBV19,TRBJ2-7,TGTGCCAGTAGTATACATCCGGGACAGACCTACGAGCAGTACTTC,CASSIHPGQTYEQYF
.,many,TRBV20-1,TRBJ1-5,TGCAGTGCCCAGAGATACAATCAGCCCCAGCATTTT,CSAQRYNQPQHF
.,many,TRBV27,TRBJ1-1,TGTGCCAGCAGTTTTCCCGGCAACACTGAAGCTTTCTTT,CASSFPGNTEAFF
.,few,TRBV24-1,TRBJ1-4,TGTGCCACCAGTGATTTTAGCGGGGGAAGCGAAAAACTGTTTTTT,CATSDFSGGSEKLFF
.,many,TRBV20-1,TRBJ2-3,TGCAGTGCCACACCACTACAGGGGCGCGGGGGTGGGCAGTATTTT,CSATPLQGRGGGQYF
.,many,TRBV29-1,TRBJ2-5,TGCAGCGTTGCGGAGGCACGGGAGACCCAGTACTTC,CSVAEARETQYF
.,many,TRBV6-5,TRBJ2-2,TGTGCCAGCAGTTACTCGAGTCTCCGGGAGAGAACCGGGGAGCTGTTTTTT,CASSYSSLRERTGELFF
.,.,TRBV6-1,TRBJ2-7,TGTGCCAGCAGTAAAAACGGGGTCGGCTCCTACGAGCAGTACTTC,CASSKNGVGSYEQYF
.,few,TRBV20-1,TRBJ2-5,TGCAGTGCTAGAGACCGAAGAAGCCAAGAGACCCAGTACTTC,CSARDRRSQETQYF
.,many,TRBV6-5,TRBJ2-3,TGTGCCAGCAGTTATGCTACCACGCACACAGATACGCAGTATTTT,CASSYATTHTDTQYF
.,many,TRBV7-2,TRBJ2-1,TGTGCCAGCAGCTTTTTTGCGGACTACAATGAGCAGTTCTTC,CASSFFADYNEQFF
.,many,TRBV19,TRBJ2-3,TGTGCCAGTAGTATAACACGGAAGCGGGCTAGCACAGATACGCAGTATTTT,CASSITRKRASTDTQYF
TRBD1,many,TRBV20-1,TRBJ1-2,TGCAGTGCTTCCGGGACAGGGTATGTGCATGGCTACACCTTC,CSASGTGYVHGYTF
TRBD2,many,TRBV19,TRBJ2-7,TGTGCCAGTACCGACGCGACTAGCGGGAGTGAAGAGCAGTACTTC,CASTDATSGSEEQYF
.,many,TRBV4-3,TRBJ2-3,TGCGCCAGCAGCCAAGGGTTCGTCGCAGATACGCAGTATTTT,CASSQGFVADTQYF
.,many,TRBV7-9,TRBJ2-7,TGTGCCAGCAGCTTAGGTTGGACTAACTACTACGAGCAGTACTTC,CASSLGWTNYYEQYF
.,.,TRBV6-2/TRBV6-3,TRBJ1-5,TGTGCCAGCAGTATCACCCGGGACCCGAATCAGCCCCAGCATTTT,CASSITRDPNQPQHF
TRBD2,many,TRBV6-2/TRBV6-3,TRBJ2-1,TGTGCCAGCAGTTCCATAACTAGCGGGAGACGGGATGAGCAGTTCTTC,CASSSITSGRRDEQFF
.,many,TRBV4-3,TRBJ2-5,TGCGCCAGCAGCCAAGAGGCGCGACGGTACCAAGAGACCCAGTACTTC,CASSQEARRYQETQYF
.,few,TRBV6-1,TRBJ1-5,TGTGCCAGCAGTCGAAAACACGATCAGCCCCAGCATTTT,CASSRKHDQPQHF
TRBD2,many,TRBV6-2/TRBV6-3,TRBJ2-1,TGTGCCAGCAGTTTCTTAGCGGGACGTCACAATGAGCAGTTCTTC,CASSFLAGRHNEQFF
TRBD2,many,TRBV20-1,TRBJ2-7,TGCAGTGCTAGGGAGACTAGCGGAGCCTACGAGCAGTACTTC,CSARETSGAYEQYF
.,.,TRBV6-5,TRBJ2-6,TGTGCCAGCAGTTTGCTCGACGGCGACTCTGGGGCCAACGTCCTGACTTTC,CASSLLDGDSGANVLTF
.,.,TRBV6-2/TRBV6-3,TRBJ1-2,TGTGCCAGCAGTGAAAAAGGAGTACGGTCTGGGAACTATGGCTACACCTTC,CASSEKGVRSGNYGYTF
.,many,TRBV28,TRBJ2-5,TGTGCCAGCAGTTCCTCAACAAGAGAGACCCAGTACTTC,CASSSSTRETQYF
.,many,TRBV28,TRBJ2-1,TGTGCCAGCAGTCTCTTGACAGGGGAGGGCCAGATTTTC,CASSLLTGEGQIF
.,few,TRBV4-3,TRBJ2-6,TGCGCCAGCAGCTCCCCGGGGGGGGCCAACGTCCTGACTTTC,CASSSPGGANVLTF
.,few,TRBV27,TRBJ2-2,TGTGCCAGCAGTTTATTGCCGGACACCGGGGAGCTGTTTTTT,CASSLLPDTGELFF
TRBD1,many,TRBV30,TRBJ1-4,TGTGCCTGGAGTAAAGCAAGGACAGGGGGAAATGAAAAACTGTTTTTT,CAWSKARTGGNEKLFF
TRBD1,many,TRBV14,TRBJ1-1,TGTGCCAGCAGCTCACCGACAGGGCGGGGCACTGAAGCTTTCTTT,CASSSPTGRGTEAFF
.,.,TRBV24-1,TRBJ2-3,TGTGCCACCAGTGATGTGAGGCAGGGTGGTACAGATACGCAGTATTTT,CATSDVRQGGTDTQYF
.,few,TRBV4-1,TRBJ1-5,TGCGCCAGCAGCCAAGATTTGACAGCTGCCTCCAATCAGCCCCAGCATTTT,CASSQDLTAASNQPQHF